The clone carrying this TCR beta chain turned up a few times. Treatment: approximately 18 received Ad26.COV2.S at low or high dose, single or two shots; 5 received placebo; per-sample allocation not given. On day 63 after the first injection, vaccine and placebo recipients gave samples. Assay: immunoSEQ multiplex PCR; the TCRdb copy retains only in-frame clones and omits some. Here the sample spans hundreds of thousands of clones, around nine tenths being singletons. These data originate in a study of Ad26.COV2.S vaccination and SARS-CoV-2 variants. Between the trimmed V and J ends, which lost 5 bases and 2 bases, there was a span of 16 bases. This CDR3 has 15 residues. Germline loops: CDR1 SEHNR, CDR2 FQNEAQ (reference sequence).

The source material was peripheral blood, sampled in a trial of Ad26.COV2.S vaccine versus placebo. This TCR was sampled from a person between 18 and 59 years old who received the Ad26.COV2.S COVID-19 vaccine or a placebo. This chain joins TRBV7-9 and TRBJ2-7; D is ambiguous. The DNA for the CDR3 is TGTGCCAGCAGCCCCCGGCTGGTATCCGCCTACGAGCAGTACTTC. It yields the protein CASSPRLVSAYEQYF.